The 12 T cell receptor beta chains given below trace back to one sample, sequenced in a study of CD8 T cells in Susac syndrome. After extraction with the RNeasy kit, roughly 0.5 to 1 ug of the RNA was reverse transcribed using random hexamers. Using its own MiXCR run on the immunoSEQ multiplex PCR reads, TCRdb lists one record per CDR3 protein. The sample yields about 190,000 distinct CDR3 sequences, approximately 94% seen once. The sequenced sample was CD4+ T cells from PBMCs. These receptors were obtained from a human donor with Susac syndrome.

This clonotype has just one count. The chain employs TRBV7-9 and TRBJ2-6, with D possibly being TRBD1 (6 bases). The V gene's germline CDR1 is SEHNR and CDR2 FQNEAQ (reference sequence). Trimming cost V 4 bases and J 1 base, with 14 bases left between them. The CDR3 loop spans 17 amino acids. CDR3 coding DNA: TGTGCCAGCAGCTCACTTAGCCAGGGGTCTGGGGCCAACGTCCTGACTTTC. Translation gives CASSSLSQGSGANVLTF. The entire variable domain, with the rest obtained from reference TRBV7-9 and TRBJ2-6, is as follows: DTGVSQNPRHKITKRGQNVTFRCDPISEHNRLYWYRQTLGQGPEFLTYFQNEAQLEKSRLLSDRFSAERPKGSFSTLEIQRTEQGDSAMYLCASSSLSQGSGANVLTFGAGSRLTVL.

The genes are TRBV10-3 and TRBJ1-3, with D possibly TRBD1 on 6 matching bases. Germline V gene lookup returns CDR1 ENHRY and CDR2 SYGVKD. This CDR3 region has 16 residues. V was trimmed by 2 bases and J by 1 base, leaving 12 bases between them. This chain's CDR3 is CAISETGLTSGNTIYF. The CDR3 DNA follows: TGTGCCATCAGTGAGACAGGGTTGACATCTGGAAACACCATATATTTT.

The chain couples TRBV12-3 or TRBV12-4 to TRBJ2-3; 8 nucleotides line up with TRBD2. V trimming: 3 bases; J trimming: 2 bases; junction bases outside the gene matches: 10. This CDR3 is built from 17 residues. DNA of the CDR3: TGTGCCAGCAGTTTCCCCTTAGCGGGAAAATTCACAGATACGCAGTATTTT. It codes for CASSFPLAGKFTDTQYF.

The gene calls are TRBV20-1 and TRBJ1-2, with TRBD1 matching 8 bases. Germline V CDR1 and CDR2: DFQATT, SNEGSKA (reference sequence). Unmatched junction bases numbered 14, after V lost 0 bases and J lost 2 bases. CDR3 length equals 18 residues. The CDR3 protein is CSARDPSAGGTVNYGYTF. As DNA, the CDR3 is TGCAGTGCTAGAGACCCTTCCGCAGGGGGCACTGTAAACTATGGCTACACCTTC.

The chain couples TRBV9 to TRBJ2-1; D is ambiguous. Germline V gene sequence: CDR1 SGDLS, CDR2 YYNGEE. Trimming removed 0 bases at V and 5 bases at J, with 9 bases between. The CDR3 covers 14 residues. In DNA, the CDR3 is TGTGCCAGCAGCGTAGTAGGCCAGAACAATGAGCAGTTCTTC. This codes for CASSVVGQNNEQFF.

The J gene is TRBJ1-1, the V gene TRBV29-1; TRBD1 agrees at 8 bases. This CDR3 contains 13 residues. V dropped 7 bases and J dropped 1; count of bases not matched to a gene: 5. Germline V CDR1 and CDR2: SQVTM, ANQGSEA. The CDR3 nucleotides are TGCAGCGCAGAGGGACAGGCGAACACTGAAGCTTTCTTT. This gives the protein CSAEGQANTEAFF.

The rearrangement joins TRBV3-1 to TRBJ2-5, with D maybe TRBD2 (6 bases). Per germline, CDR1 LGHDT and CDR2 YNNKEL (reference sequence). V lost 8 bases to trimming and J lost 2 bases, with 12 bases between them. The CDR3 spans 13 residues. CDR3 coding DNA: TGTGCCAGCGTCTCCGGGAGACAAGAGACCCAGTACTTC. The encoded protein is CASVSGRQETQYF.

This clonotype was found a few times. CDR3 nucleotides: TGTGCCTGGAGTGTCAGGACAGGGGGCTACACTGAAGCTTTCTTT. This codes for CAWSVRTGGYTEAFF. The rearrangement links TRBV30 to TRBJ1-1; TRBD1 aligns across 11 bases. Germline-derived CDR1 and CDR2 are GTSNPN and SVGIG (reference sequence). The length of the CDR3 is 15 residues. Trimming at V came to 0 bases and at J to 3 bases, leaving 3 bases not matched to a gene.

The chain joins TRBV2 to TRBJ2-2; possible D gene TRBD1, 6 bases. CDR1 and CDR2 from the germline V gene are SNHLY and FYNNEI. The CDR3 length is 14 residues. The V end was cut by 8 bases, the J end by 0 bases, with 10 bases between. The DNA for the CDR3 is TGTGCCAGCCGGGACACAACGAACACCGGGGAGCTGTTTTTT. Residues: CASRDTTNTGELFF.

The V gene is TRBV5-1, the J gene TRBJ1-1, with D maybe TRBD1 (5 bases). Germline V gene data show CDR1 as SGHRS and CDR2 as YFSETQ. The CDR3 runs 12 residues. The ends were cut back, 1 base at V and 8 bases at J, with 9 bases in the middle. As DNA, the CDR3 is TGCGCCAGCAGCTTGAACCAGGGAGAAGCTTTCTTT. This codes for CASSLNQGEAFF.

V usage is TRBV14 and J usage is TRBJ2-3, with unresolved D. The CDR3 has 15 amino acids. V lost 0 bases and J 1 base, leaving 8 bases between the germline ends. CDR1 is SGHDN and CDR2 is FVKESK in the germline V gene. The CDR3: CASSQEGQGTDTQYF. The CDR3 region has the DNA TGTGCCAGCAGCCAAGAAGGGCAGGGCACAGATACGCAGTATTTT.

The V and J genes are TRBV6-6 and TRBJ1-1; D is undetermined. The V gene's germline CDR1 is MNHNY and CDR2 SVGAGI (reference sequence). The germline V and J ends were trimmed by 2 bases and 6 bases, with 7 bases remaining between them. The CDR3 has 12 residues. The CDR3 protein is CASSYREAEAFF. The CDR3 DNA follows: TGTGCCAGCAGTTACAGGGAGGCTGAAGCTTTCTTT.